Described below is a single T cell receptor (beta chain) sequence and its context. No antigen is known for it. The same CDR3 also results from other DNA sequences found in this sample. V dropped 4 bases and J dropped 4; count of bases not matched to a gene: 9. Germline CDR1 MDHEN, CDR2 SYDVKM. The CDR3 is made up of 16 amino acids. The sample belongs to a study of graft-versus-host responses after intestinal transplantation. TCRdb's copy holds only in-frame clones and misses some; the assay was immunoSEQ multiplex PCR. The sample lists approximately 26,000 clones; around 80% were seen once. The sequence was obtained from a human donor who received an intestinal transplant. This rearrangement joins TRBV28 to TRBJ2-7; 11 bases line up with TRBD2. The sample here was unstimulated CD4+ T cells sorted from spleen or lymph node cells, taken before intestinal transplant. This chain's CDR3 is CASSSLTSGGRYEQYF. The DNA of the CDR3 is TGTGCCAGCAGTTCCCTTACTAGCGGGGGCCGGTACGAGCAGTACTTC.